This T cell receptor beta chain appears in the sequencing data of a study of human T cells and chemical hapten exposure. V was trimmed by 5 bases and J by 5 bases, leaving 15 bases between them. The CDR3 spans 14 residues. This clonotype came up a few times. In TCRdb, the 5' RACE reads were re-called with MiXCR into one record per CDR3 protein. Of roughly 82,000 distinct CDR3 sequences in the sample, 15% to 20% were seen once. It was from unfractionated whole blood that total RNA was extracted. The origin of this receptor is a female donor in good health. This chain connects TRBV12-3 or TRBV12-4 to TRBJ1-2; unclear D gene. The CDR3 region has the DNA TGTGCCAGCAGTCCCAGCGCAGGCAAATATGGCTACACCTTC. Protein: CASSPSAGKYGYTF.